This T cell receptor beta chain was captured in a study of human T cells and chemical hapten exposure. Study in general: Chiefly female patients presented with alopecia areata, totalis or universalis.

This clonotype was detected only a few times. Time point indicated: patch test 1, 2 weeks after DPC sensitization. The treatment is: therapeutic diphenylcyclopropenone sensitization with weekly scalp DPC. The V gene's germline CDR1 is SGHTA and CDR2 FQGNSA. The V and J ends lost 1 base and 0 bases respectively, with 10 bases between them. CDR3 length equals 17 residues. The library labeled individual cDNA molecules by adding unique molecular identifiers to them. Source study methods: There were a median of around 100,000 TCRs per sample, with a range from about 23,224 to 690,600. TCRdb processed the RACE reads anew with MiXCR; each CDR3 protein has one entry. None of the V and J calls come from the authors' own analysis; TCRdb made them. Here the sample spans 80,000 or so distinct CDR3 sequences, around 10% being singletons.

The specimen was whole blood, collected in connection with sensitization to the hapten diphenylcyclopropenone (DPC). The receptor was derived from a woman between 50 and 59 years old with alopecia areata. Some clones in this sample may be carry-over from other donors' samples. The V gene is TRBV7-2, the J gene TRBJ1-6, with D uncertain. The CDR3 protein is CASSLGSESSYNSPLHF. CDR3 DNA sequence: TGTGCCAGCAGCTTAGGGTCGGAGAGCTCCTATAATTCACCCCTCCACTTT.